A selection of T cell receptor beta chains follows, all from one sample in a study of blood T cell repertoires in COVID-19. This table comes from immunoSEQ multiplex PCR, and its TCRdb copy is limited to in-frame clones, with some not included. The sample shows over 35,000 clones, about 92% of them seen only once. The sample consisted of peripheral blood. Every receptor here comes from an older man with active COVID-19. The CDR3 runs from the conserved cysteine through the conserved F or W. A D gene is named only where the DNA matches it firmly. Part of the rows lack a size; the others show once, few, many or a class for expanded clones.

>TRBJ2-1|.|.|TRBV2
TGTGCCAGCAAGGAGGGGGCGAGCTCCTACAATGAGCAGTTCTTC
CASKEGASSYNEQFF
>TRBJ1-5|TRBD1|.|TRBV7-2
TGTGCCAGCAGCTTAGTAACAGGGGGACAGCCCCAGCATTTT
CASSLVTGGQPQHF
>TRBJ2-1|TRBD2|.|TRBV19
TGTGCCAGTAGTCTCTGGACTAGCTTCCATGAGCAGTTCTTC
CASSLWTSFHEQFF
>TRBJ1-1|TRBD1|.|TRBV4-1
TGCGCCAGCAGCCGGACCTCAGGGGGGAGGAACACTGAAGCTTTCTTT
CASSRTSGGRNTEAFF
>TRBJ1-3|.|.|TRBV12-3/TRBV12-4
TGTGCCAGCAGGCAGGGTTCTGGAAACACCATATATTTT
CASRQGSGNTIYF
>TRBJ2-5|.|.|TRBV12-2
TGTGCAAGTCGCCCCCTTAGTGGCCAGGGGGAGACGGGGACCCAGTACTTC
CASRPLSGQGETGTQYF
>TRBJ2-3|.|.|TRBV30
TGTGCCTGGAGTAAGGGGGCAGATACGCAGTATTTT
CAWSKGADTQYF
>TRBJ2-2|TRBD2|.|TRBV11-3
TGTGCCAGCAGCACGGGACTAGCGGGAAGCACCGGGGAGCTGTTTTTT
CASSTGLAGSTGELFF
>TRBJ2-6|.|.|TRBV2
TGTGCCAGCAGTGAGTGGAGGGGATTCTCTGGGGCCAACGTCCTGACTTTC
CASSEWRGFSGANVLTF
>TRBJ1-5|TRBD1|.|TRBV24-1
TGTGCCACCAGTGAGAACAGGGGGAAGCCCCAGCATTTT
CATSENRGKPQHF
>TRBJ2-5|.|.|TRBV11-3
TGTGCCAGCAGCTTAGTTTCTGGGGGCGGAGAGACCCAGTACTTC
CASSLVSGGGETQYF
>TRBJ2-7|TRBD1|.|TRBV5-1
TGCGCCAGCAGCTTGACTGGGACAGGATCCTACGAGCAGTACTTC
CASSLTGTGSYEQYF
>TRBJ2-3|TRBD2|.|TRBV6-2/TRBV6-3
TGTGCCAGCAGTCCGGCTAGCGGGAGTGATACGCAGTATTTT
CASSPASGSDTQYF
>TRBJ1-2|.|once|TRBV7-2
TGTGCCAGCAGCTTCAGGACTGTCTATGGCTACACCTTC
CASSFRTVYGYTF
>TRBJ2-7|TRBD2|.|TRBV19
TGTGCCAGTAGTAGGGGGGTTGGCGGGAGCTCCTACGAGCAGTACTTC
CASSRGVGGSSYEQYF
>TRBJ2-3|TRBD2|.|TRBV4-1
TGCGCCAGCAGCCGATTGGGACTAGCGGGAGTAACAGATACGCAGTATTTT
CASSRLGLAGVTDTQYF
>TRBJ2-7|TRBD2|.|TRBV18
TGTGCCAGCTCACCCGCTAGCGGGGTGTACGAGCAGTACTTC
CASSPASGVYEQYF
>TRBJ1-2|TRBD1|.|TRBV5-5
TGTGCCAGCAGCGCCGGGACAGGGGGCCTTGGCTACACCTTC
CASSAGTGGLGYTF
>TRBJ2-7|.|.|TRBV5-1
TGCGCCAGCAGCTTCGTCCCCTCCTACGAGCAGTACTTC
CASSFVPSYEQYF
>TRBJ2-5|.|.|TRBV25-1
TGTGCCAGCAGTGGTCGTGGGGCTCAAGAGACCCAGTACTTC
CASSGRGAQETQYF
>TRBJ2-5|TRBD2|.|TRBV19
TGTGCCAGTAGAGGGGAGGGAAAGTACCAAGAGACCCAGTACTTC
CASRGEGKYQETQYF
>TRBJ2-2|TRBD2|.|TRBV7-8
TGTGCCAGCAGCCGAGAGGGGTTAGCGGGGGGGCCGACCGGGGAGCTGTTTTTT
CASSREGLAGGPTGELFF
>TRBJ2-7|TRBD1|.|TRBV6-5
TGTGCCAGCAGTTACGGGACAGGGAGGTTCTACGAGCAGTACTTC
CASSYGTGRFYEQYF
>TRBJ2-5|.|once|TRBV7-3
TGTGCCAGCAGCAGGCAGGGAGGAGAGACCCAGTACTTC
CASSRQGGETQYF
>TRBJ1-1|.|few|TRBV7-3
TGTGCCAGCAGCTTTAACAGGAACACTGAAGCTTTCTTT
CASSFNRNTEAFF
>TRBJ2-1|TRBD2|once|TRBV24-1
TGTGCCACCAGTGATGCGAGCGGGGGCTCCTACAATGAGCAGTTCTTC
CATSDASGGSYNEQFF
>TRBJ1-4|TRBD1|.|TRBV7-2
TGTGCCAGCAGCCCCCCCGGGACAGGGGTTGTCGGTGAAAAACTGTTTTTT
CASSPPGTGVVGEKLFF
>TRBJ2-2|.|.|TRBV2
TGTGCCAGCAGTGGCCGGGGTACCCGACTCACCGGGGAGCTGTTTTTT
CASSGRGTRLTGELFF
>TRBJ1-2|.|once|TRBV4-3
TGCGCCAGCAGCCCCTTAAGGGGCAGTTCCAATGGCTACACCTTC
CASSPLRGSSNGYTF